These 29 T cell receptor beta chains originate from one sample sequenced in a study of graft-versus-host responses after intestinal transplantation. Repertoires were generated with immunoSEQ multiplex PCR, while TCRdb's copy carries only in-frame clones and drops some. The table has 45,000 to 50,000 clones, around 90% seen once. Antigens for these TCRs are unknown. This sample comprised unstimulated CD4+ T cells sorted from spleen or lymph node cells, obtained before transplant. These receptors came from a human donor who was the organ donor for an intestinal transplant.

V is TRBV2 and J is TRBJ2-3; TRBD1 is a possible D gene (6 bases). Deletions cut 2 bases from V and 4 bases from J, with 16 bases between. CDR3 length: 16 residues. In germline, CDR1 is SNHLY, CDR2 FYNNEI. Here the CDR3 reads CASSERQAYTSDTQYF. The CDR3 DNA follows: TGTGCCAGCAGTGAAAGACAGGCCTACACATCAGATACGCAGTATTTT. The whole variable domain, remainder taken from reference TRBV2 and TRBJ2-3, is EPEVTQTPSHQVTQMGQEVILRCVPISNHLYFYWYRQILGQKVEFLVSFYNNEISEKSEIFDDQFSVERPDGSNFTLKIRSTKLEDSAMYFCASSERQAYTSDTQYFGPGTRLTVL.

The rearrangement links TRBV6-4 to TRBJ1-5; 11 bases align to TRBD1. Unmatched junction bases numbered 5, after V lost 6 bases and J lost 1 base. Germline CDR1 reads MRHNA; CDR2 reads SNTAGT. This CDR3 contains 16 residues. CDR3 in DNA: TGTGCCAGCAGCGGACAGGGGGCTACGAGCAATCAGCCCCAGCATTTT. Residues: CASSGQGATSNQPQHF.

The CDR3 here is CASSFILAGVDTQYF. CDR3 DNA: TGTGCCAGCAGTTTCATACTAGCGGGAGTTGATACGCAGTATTTT. This rearrangement joins TRBV27 to TRBJ2-3; TRBD2 agrees at 11 bases. Germline lookup yields CDR1 MNHEY and CDR2 SMNVEV (reference sequence). With V trimmed by 3 bases and J by 6 bases, 5 bases remained unmatched. The CDR3 runs 15 residues.

The chain is built from TRBV4-3 and TRBJ1-6; the D is unclear. V gave up 4 bases and J gave up 0 bases, with 10 bases separating them. Per germline, CDR1 LGHNA and CDR2 YSLEER. This CDR3 spans 16 amino acids. CDR3 sequence (DNA): TGCGCCAGCAGCCCCGACTGGAGCTCCTATAATTCACCCCTCCACTTT. Translation: CASSPDWSSYNSPLHF.

Comment on this clone: Within the sample, other DNA sequences also encode this same CDR3. The rearrangement uses TRBV20-1 and TRBJ1-1; the D gene is possibly TRBD1 (5 bases). Trimming shortened V by 6 bases and J by 7 bases, and 12 bases separated the two germline ends. The CDR3 has 11 residues. Germline CDR1 DFQATT, CDR2 SNEGSKA (reference sequence). CDR3 in amino acids: CSASGHGEAFF. CDR3 nucleotides: TGCAGTGCCTCAGGGCATGGTGAAGCTTTCTTT.

This CDR3 reads CASSEDPGSSYEQYF. The CDR3 DNA sequence: TGTGCCAGCAGTGAAGATCCGGGGAGCTCCTACGAGCAGTACTTC. This chain connects TRBV6-1 to TRBJ2-7, with D maybe TRBD2 (5 bases). This CDR3 comprises 15 residues. Germline V gene data show CDR1 as MNHNS and CDR2 as SASEGT. Trimming removed 1 base at V and 0 bases at J, with 10 bases between.

J is TRBJ2-2 and V is TRBV18; 7 positions match TRBD1. This CDR3 spans 16 amino acids. Germline assignment: CDR1 KGHSH and CDR2 LQKENI. The trim removed 2 bases at V and 1 base at J, leaving 4 bases unmatched. The CDR3 DNA reads as TGTGCCAGCTCACCAGACAGGGTCTGGAACACCGGGGAGCTGTTTTTT. The encoded protein is CASSPDRVWNTGELFF.

The chain joins TRBV28 to TRBJ1-1, with D uncertain. Germline V gene data show CDR1 as MDHEN and CDR2 as SYDVKM. The CDR3 covers 14 residues. Trimming removed 3 bases from V and 6 bases from J, with 14 bases in between. The CDR3 region has the DNA TGTGCCAGCAGTTTGAGGAGGCGGAAGGCTGAAGCTTTCTTT. This encodes CASSLRRRKAEAFF.

V and J are TRBV5-4 and TRBJ2-2; TRBD2 matches 12 bases. CDR3 size: 15 residues. Trimming at V came to 4 bases and at J to 7 bases, leaving 5 bases not matched to a gene. Germline CDR1 is SGHNT and CDR2 is YYREEE (reference sequence). As DNA, the CDR3 is TGTGCCAGCAGCAGACTAGCGGGAGTACACGGGGAGCTGTTTTTT. Translated, it gives CASSRLAGVHGELFF.

The chain employs TRBV2 and TRBJ2-3, with 11 bases matching TRBD2. J was trimmed by 5 bases and V by 6 bases; bases with no gene match: 7. This CDR3 comprises 15 residues. CDR1 is SNHLY and CDR2 is FYNNEI in the germline V gene. The CDR3 is CASSPLAGGGDTQYF. CDR3 DNA sequence: TGTGCCAGCAGCCCCCTAGCGGGAGGTGGAGATACGCAGTATTTT.

The V call is TRBV6-5, the J call TRBJ1-1; the match to TRBD1 covers 8 bases. CDR3 size: 13 residues. Per the germline V gene, CDR1 is MNHEY and CDR2 is SVGAGI. V shed 2 bases and J 8 bases; nucleotides not matched to a gene: 4. CDR3 amino acids: CASSYDRGGEAFF. The CDR3 nucleotides read TGTGCCAGCAGTTACGACAGGGGTGGGGAAGCTTTCTTT.

CDR3: CASSQQGFEQFF. CDR3 in DNA: TGTGCCAGCAGCCAACAGGGGTTTGAGCAGTTCTTC. The chain links TRBV4-2 to TRBJ2-1; TRBD1 is a possible D gene (6 bases). Trimming took off 2 bases at V and 9 bases at J, with 8 bases between the two ends. The CDR3 sequence is 12 residues long. CDR1 and CDR2 from the germline V gene are LGHNA and YNFKEQ.

The chain employs TRBV4-2 and TRBJ2-7; no firm D call. Germline CDR1 and CDR2: LGHNA and YNFKEQ. V was pared by 1 base and J by 3 bases, with 4 bases between. The CDR3 is 12 amino acids. CDR3 sequence reads: CASSQVRYEQYF. CDR3 DNA: TGTGCCAGCAGCCAAGTACGCTACGAGCAGTACTTC.

With regard to this clone: Other DNA variants within this sample encode the same CDR3. The V and J genes are TRBV11-3 and TRBJ1-1, with D possibly being TRBD1 (6 bases). V was cut by 2 bases and J by 5 bases, with 9 bases left in between. CDR1 and CDR2 from the germline V gene are SGHNT and YENEEA. The CDR3 spans 13 residues. The CDR3 DNA follows: TGTGCCAGCAGCTTAACAGGGAATACTGAAGCTTTCTTT. Amino acid sequence: CASSLTGNTEAFF.

A single count supports this clone. This chain connects TRBV28 to TRBJ2-6; 9 bases map to TRBD1. J lost 1 base, V lost 5 bases, and 15 bases had no gene match. The CDR3 runs to 20 residues. The germline gives CDR1 MDHEN, CDR2 SYDVKM. The CDR3 nucleotides are TGTGCCAGCAGTCCCTTGAGGAGGGGACAGGGACTTTCTGGGGCCAACGTCCTGACTTTC. Translation: CASSPLRRGQGLSGANVLTF.

V gene TRBV7-6 combines with J gene TRBJ2-7, with TRBD2 matching 13 bases. The length of the CDR3 is 18 residues. Looked up from germline, CDR1 is SGHVS and CDR2 is FNYEAQ. V shed 2 bases, J shed 3 bases, and the junction held 10 bases outside the gene matches. CDR3 bases: TGTGCCAGCAGCTTAATGGCTGGGACTAGCGGGATCGGCTACGAGCAGTACTTC. Amino acid sequence: CASSLMAGTSGIGYEQYF.

The rearrangement joins TRBV5-1 to TRBJ2-3; a weak D match, TRBD1 (6 bases). Germline loops: CDR1 SGHRS, CDR2 YFSETQ. V was clipped by 1 base and J by 1 base, with 7 bases between them. The CDR3 runs 14 residues. CDR3 DNA sequence: TGCGCCAGCAGCTTGAGACAGGGCACAGATACGCAGTATTTT. Its protein product is CASSLRQGTDTQYF. Full variable domain (missing parts from reference TRBV5-1 and TRBJ2-3): KAGVTQTPRYLIKTRGQQVTLSCSPISGHRSVSWYQQTPGQGLQFLFEYFSETQRNKGNFPGRFSGRQFSNSRSEMNVSTLELGDSALYLCASSLRQGTDTQYFGPGTRLTVL.

This chain links TRBV28 with TRBJ1-2; D gene ambiguous. This CDR3 is 15 amino acids long. Germline values: CDR1 MDHEN, CDR2 SYDVKM. The germline V and J ends were trimmed by 2 bases and 1 base, with 11 bases remaining between them. CDR3 in amino acids: CASSLAGGINYGYTF. The CDR3 nucleotides read TGTGCCAGCAGTTTAGCGGGAGGGATTAACTATGGCTACACCTTC.

V and J are TRBV30 and TRBJ1-2; D not resolved. The germline V gene has CDR1 GTSNPN and CDR2 SVGIG (reference sequence). The CDR3 length is 12 residues. Trimming stripped 0 bases from V and 7 bases from J, with 9 bases between. CDR3 DNA sequence: TGTGCCTGGAGTGTAAGGGTTGGTGGCTACACCTTC. Amino acids: CAWSVRVGGYTF.

The gene calls are TRBV30 and TRBJ2-3, with D unclear. Looked up from germline, CDR1 is GTSNPN and CDR2 is SVGIG (reference sequence). The CDR3 length is 11 residues. Trimming stripped 2 bases from V and 0 bases from J, with 0 bases between. Here the CDR3 reads CAWSSTDTQYF. For the CDR3, the DNA is TGTGCCTGGAGTAGCACAGATACGCAGTATTTT.

The chain joins TRBV5-5 to TRBJ2-1; tentatively, D is TRBD1 or TRBD2 (6 bases each). V was trimmed by 2 bases and J by 4 bases, leaving 19 bases between them. Germline CDR1 and CDR2: SGHKS and YYEKEE (reference sequence). The CDR3 length is 17 residues. The CDR3 loop reads CASSFPGAPTPYNEQFF. In nucleotides, the CDR3 is TGTGCCAGCAGCTTTCCGGGGGCGCCTACCCCTTACAATGAGCAGTTCTTC.

This chain links TRBV27 with TRBJ2-7, with D unclear. Germline lookup yields CDR1 MNHEY and CDR2 SMNVEV (reference sequence). V dropped 3 bases and J dropped 2 bases, with 11 bases sitting between them. The CDR3 runs 14 residues. Here the CDR3 reads CASSFSSWTYEQYF. In nucleotides, the CDR3 is TGTGCCAGCAGTTTTAGCAGTTGGACCTACGAGCAGTACTTC.

The genes are TRBV11-2 and TRBJ2-3; D is unresolved. Looked up from germline, CDR1 is SGHAT and CDR2 is FQNNGV. Trimming shortened V by 5 bases and J by 2 bases, and 17 bases separated the two germline ends. The CDR3 sequence is 16 residues long. The CDR3 region has the DNA TGTGCCAGCAGCCCGGTTAAGGGTCGCTTCACAGATACGCAGTATTTT. As protein: CASSPVKGRFTDTQYF.

The chain employs TRBV7-3 and TRBJ2-2, with 8 bases identical to TRBD2. The V and J ends lost 2 bases and 0 bases, in that order; junction bases with no gene match: 8. This CDR3 contains 18 residues. Germline lookup yields CDR1 SGHTA and CDR2 FQGTGA. The CDR3 nucleotides read TGTGCCAGCAGCTTAGGGCCGGGACTAGATACGAACACCGGGGAGCTGTTTTTT. Translating it yields CASSLGPGLDTNTGELFF.

The chain is built from TRBV19 and TRBJ2-2, with TRBD1 as a possible D gene (6 bases). The CDR3 covers 18 residues. The germline V gene encodes CDR1 LNHDA and CDR2 SQIVND (reference sequence). The V gene lost 2 bases and the J gene lost 0 bases, with 16 bases spanning the gap. CDR3 sequence: CASSIRGLKFANTGELFF. CDR3 coding DNA: TGTGCCAGTAGTATAAGGGGGTTGAAATTCGCGAACACCGGGGAGCTGTTTTTT.

This chain links TRBV30 with TRBJ2-2, with a possible D match to TRBD2 (5 bases). Trimming stripped 0 bases from V and 4 bases from J, with 12 bases between. This CDR3 has 15 amino acids. The germline V gene encodes CDR1 GTSNPN and CDR2 SVGIG (reference sequence). CDR3 region: CAWSVKPSGTGELFF. The CDR3, as DNA: TGTGCCTGGAGTGTAAAACCCAGCGGCACCGGGGAGCTGTTTTTT. The full variable domain, with the rest looked up from reference TRBV30 and TRBJ2-2, is SQTIHQWPATLVQPVGSPLSLECTVEGTSNPNLYWYRQAAGRGLQLLFYSVGIGQISSEVPQNLSASRPQDRQFILSSKKLLLSDSGFYLCAWSVKPSGTGELFFGEGSRLTVL.

V and J are TRBV23-1 and TRBJ2-7; TRBD2 might be the D (6 bases). TRBV23-1 is flagged as an ORF with uncertain function. The CDR3 contains 16 residues. Deletions cut 0 bases from V and 4 bases from J, with 16 bases between. In DNA form, the CDR3 reads TGCGCCAGCAGTCAATCGAACGCGGGGTGGAGATACGAGCAGTACTTC. This encodes CASSQSNAGWRYEQYF.

Turning to this clone: This specimen includes other DNA sequences encoding the same CDR3. The chain carries TRBV7-2 and TRBJ2-7; the D is unclear. CDR3 size: 11 residues. Germline V gene lookup returns CDR1 SGHTA and CDR2 FQGNSA. V was cut by 3 bases and J by 0 bases, with 0 bases left in between. The CDR3 loop reads CASSFSYEQYF. The CDR3 bases are TGTGCCAGCAGCTTCTCCTACGAGCAGTACTTC.

The V call is TRBV9, the J call TRBJ2-3, with TRBD2 matching over 13 bases. Germline V lookup: CDR1 SGDLS, CDR2 YYNGEE. The CDR3 is 17 residues long. The V and J ends lost 0 bases and 5 bases, in that order; junction bases with no gene match: 6. CDR3 sequence reads: CASSVGLAGGNIDTQYF. As DNA, the CDR3 is TGTGCCAGCAGCGTAGGACTAGCGGGAGGTAATATAGATACGCAGTATTTT.